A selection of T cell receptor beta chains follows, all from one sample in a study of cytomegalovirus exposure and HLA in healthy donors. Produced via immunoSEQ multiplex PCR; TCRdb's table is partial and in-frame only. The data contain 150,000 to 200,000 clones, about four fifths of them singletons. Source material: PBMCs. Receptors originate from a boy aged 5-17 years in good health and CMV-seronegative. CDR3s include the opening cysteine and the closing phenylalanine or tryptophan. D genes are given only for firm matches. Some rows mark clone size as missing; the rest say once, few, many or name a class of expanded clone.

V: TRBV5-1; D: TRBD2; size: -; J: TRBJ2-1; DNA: TGCGCCAGCAGCTTGCCTAGCGGGAGCTCCTACAATGAGCAGTTCTTC; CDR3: CASSLPSGSSYNEQFF
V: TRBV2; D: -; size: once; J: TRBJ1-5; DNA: TGTGCCAGCACCAAAGACACTGAGAGCAATCAGCCCCAGCATTTT; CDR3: CASTKDTESNQPQHF
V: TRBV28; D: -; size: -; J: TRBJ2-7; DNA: TGTGCCAGCAGCCCCACCCCGGCCTACGAGCAGTACTTC; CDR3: CASSPTPAYEQYF
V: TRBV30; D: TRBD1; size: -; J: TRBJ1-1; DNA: TGTGCCTGGGCAACAGGGGTGCACACTGAAGCTTTCTTT; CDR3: CAWATGVHTEAFF
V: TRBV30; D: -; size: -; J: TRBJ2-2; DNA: TGTGCCTGGAGTCGCCAGGCCGGGGAGCTGTTTTTT; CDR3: CAWSRQAGELFF
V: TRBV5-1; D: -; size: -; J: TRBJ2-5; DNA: TGCGCCAGCAGCTTGGCGGGAAGGTACCAAGAGACCCAGTACTTC; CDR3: CASSLAGRYQETQYF
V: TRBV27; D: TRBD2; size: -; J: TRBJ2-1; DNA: TGTGCCAGCTACTCCTCTAGCGGGGGGTCTTACAATGAGCAGTTCTTC; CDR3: CASYSSSGGSYNEQFF
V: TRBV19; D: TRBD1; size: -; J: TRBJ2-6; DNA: TGTGCCAGTAGCGCGGGACAGGGCTTGGGGGGGGCCAACGTCCTGACTTTC; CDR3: CASSAGQGLGGANVLTF
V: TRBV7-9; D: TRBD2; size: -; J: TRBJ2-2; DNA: TGTGCCAGCTCCGGGGGACTAGCGTCGGCCGGGGAGCTGTTTTTT; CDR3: CASSGGLASAGELFF
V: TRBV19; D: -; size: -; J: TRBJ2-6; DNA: TGTGCCAGTACCTCTACACAGGGATTCTGGGCCAACGTCCTGACTTTC; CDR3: CASTSTQGFWANVLTF
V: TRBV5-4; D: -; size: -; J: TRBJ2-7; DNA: TGTGCCAGCAGCTTGGTCACCGCGTTTGAGTCCTCCTACGAGCAGTACTTC; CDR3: CASSLVTAFESSYEQYF
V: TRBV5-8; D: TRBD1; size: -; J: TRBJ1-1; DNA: TGTGCCAGCAGCGAAAACAGGGGAAGATCAGCTTTCTTT; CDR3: CASSENRGRSAFF
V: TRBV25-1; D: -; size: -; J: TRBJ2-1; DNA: TGTGCCAGCAGTCCGGGTTGGGAGCAGTTCTTC; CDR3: CASSPGWEQFF
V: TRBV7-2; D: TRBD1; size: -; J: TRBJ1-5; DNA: TGTGCCAGCAGCCCTGGACAGGGGTCTCAGCCCCAGCATTTT; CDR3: CASSPGQGSQPQHF
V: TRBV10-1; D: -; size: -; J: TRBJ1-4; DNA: TGCGCCAGCAGTGAGTCACATTCTGAAAAACTGTTTTTT; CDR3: CASSESHSEKLFF
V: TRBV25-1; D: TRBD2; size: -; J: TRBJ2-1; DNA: TGTGCCAGCAGTGATGTGGGACTAGCGGGCTCCTACAATGAGCAGTTCTTC; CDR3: CASSDVGLAGSYNEQFF
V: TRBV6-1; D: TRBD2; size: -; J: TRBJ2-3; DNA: TGTGCCAGCAGTGGGACTAGCGGGGGGCGGAGGACAGATACGCAGTATTTT; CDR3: CASSGTSGGRRTDTQYF
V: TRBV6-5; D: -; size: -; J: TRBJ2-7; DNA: TGTGCCAGCAGTAGGAGCCTCTACGAGCAGTACTTC; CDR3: CASSRSLYEQYF
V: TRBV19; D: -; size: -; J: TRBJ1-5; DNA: TGTGCCAGTAGAACCTCGGGGGGGAATGGGCAGCCCCAGCATTTT; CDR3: CASRTSGGNGQPQHF
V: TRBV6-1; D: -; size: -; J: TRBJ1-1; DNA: TGTGCCAGCAGCGAGACAGGCATGATAACTGAAGCTTTCTTT; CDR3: CASSETGMITEAFF
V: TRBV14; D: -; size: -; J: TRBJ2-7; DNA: TGTGCCAGCAGCCAGGGGCGCACGTTCTCCTACGAGCAGTACTTC; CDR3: CASSQGRTFSYEQYF
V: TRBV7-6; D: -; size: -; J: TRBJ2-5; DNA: TGTGCCAGCAGCTTGGGAACAGGGTGGGAGACCCAGTACTTC; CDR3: CASSLGTGWETQYF
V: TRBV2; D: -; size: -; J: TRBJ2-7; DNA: TGTGCCAGCTACGGGGGACAGTCGTACTACGAGCAGTACTTC; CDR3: CASYGGQSYYEQYF
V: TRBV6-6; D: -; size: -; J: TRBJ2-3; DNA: TGTGCCAGCAGTACCGGGACTCTGTATAAGGGGTATTTT; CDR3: CASSTGTLYKGYF
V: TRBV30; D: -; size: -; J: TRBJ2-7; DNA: TGTGCCTGGGACAGAAACTACGAGCAGTACTTC; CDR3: CAWDRNYEQYF
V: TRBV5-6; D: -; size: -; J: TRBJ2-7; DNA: TGTGCCAGCAGCTTAACTGGGCAGGTCTCCTCCTACGAGCAGTACTTC; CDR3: CASSLTGQVSSYEQYF
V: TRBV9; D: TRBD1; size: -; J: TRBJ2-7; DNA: TGTGCCAGCAGTTGGGACAGGGGGAACTTC; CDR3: CASSWDRGNF
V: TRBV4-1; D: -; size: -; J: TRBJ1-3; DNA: TGCGCCAGCAGCCAAGGTCACTTCAACTCTGGAAACACCATATATTTT; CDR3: CASSQGHFNSGNTIYF
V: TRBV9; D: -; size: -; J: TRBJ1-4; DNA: TGTGCCAGCAGCGTAGAGTTCCACACCTCTGGGCTTAATGAAAAACTGTTTTTT; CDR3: CASSVEFHTSGLNEKLFF
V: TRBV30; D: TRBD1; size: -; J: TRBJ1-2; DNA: TGTGCCTATACCGGGACAGGGTTCTATGGCTACACCTTC; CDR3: CAYTGTGFYGYTF
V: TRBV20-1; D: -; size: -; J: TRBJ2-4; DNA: TGCAGTGCTAGATCAGGGGTGCTTCAGTACTTC; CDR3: CSARSGVLQYF
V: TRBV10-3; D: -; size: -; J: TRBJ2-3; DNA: TGTGCCATCAGTTGGGACTCAATCACAGATACGCAGTATTTT; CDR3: CAISWDSITDTQYF
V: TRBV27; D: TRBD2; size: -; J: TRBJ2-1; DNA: TGTGCCAGCAACCCCTCCCTAGCGGGAGCCTACAATGAGCAGTTCTTC; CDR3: CASNPSLAGAYNEQFF
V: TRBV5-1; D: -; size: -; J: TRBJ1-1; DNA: TGCGCCAGCAGCTTGGGCGGGTCGAACACTGAAGCTTTCTTT; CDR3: CASSLGGSNTEAFF
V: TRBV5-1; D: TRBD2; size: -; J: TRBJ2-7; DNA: TGCGCCAGCAGTCACGGGGGGTACGAGCAGTACTTC; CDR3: CASSHGGYEQYF
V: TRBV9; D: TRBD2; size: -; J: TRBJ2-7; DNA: TGTGCCAGCAGCCTAGGGGACTACCCCGCCTACGAGCAGTACTTC; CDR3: CASSLGDYPAYEQYF